The 18 T cell receptor beta chains listed next were all sequenced from one sample in a study of T cell repertoires in cytomegalovirus infection. MiXCR, run by TCRdb on the reads, gives a single entry per CDR3 protein. The table records 650,000 to 900,000 distinct CDR3 sequences, over 25% of them present only once. Antigen specificity for these receptors is unknown. Sample: cultured CD8+ T cells from PBMCs, taken from culture after CMV antigen stimulation. Receptor source: a human donor in good health (CMV status not recorded). Some clones in this sample may be carry-over from other donors' samples.

This clonotype occurred a few times. The chain is built from TRBV27 and TRBJ2-1, with D hard to call. CDR1 is MNHEY and CDR2 is SMNVEV in the germline V gene (reference sequence). The CDR3 totals 15 residues. Trimming shortened V by 4 bases and J by 0 bases, and 10 bases separated the two germline ends. The CDR3 reads CASSSGFGSYNEQFF. The CDR3 DNA follows: TGTGCCAGCAGTTCTGGGTTTGGCTCCTACAATGAGCAGTTCTTC.

The gene calls are TRBV19 and TRBJ1-5; possible D gene TRBD1, 5 bases. V lost 4 bases, J lost 0 bases, and 19 bases lay in between. Germline V gene lookup returns CDR1 LNHDA and CDR2 SQIVND (reference sequence). This CDR3 spans 18 amino acids. The CDR3 sequence is CASSRSGPRLYSNQPQHF. In nucleotides, the CDR3 is TGTGCCAGTAGTAGATCAGGGCCGCGCTTATATAGCAATCAGCCCCAGCATTTT.

This clonotype was counted many times. V is TRBV7-2 and J is TRBJ1-1; 8 nucleotides line up with TRBD1. Germline-derived CDR1 and CDR2 are SGHTA and FQGNSA. Unmatched junction bases numbered 4, after V lost 1 base and J lost 3 bases. The CDR3 has 15 residues. CDR3 nucleotides: TGTGCCAGCAGCTTAGGATTGACAGGGGACACTGAAGCTTTCTTT. Amino acids: CASSLGLTGDTEAFF. The whole variable domain, remainder taken from reference TRBV7-2 and TRBJ1-1, is GAGVSQSPSNKVTEKGKDVELRCDPISGHTALYWYRQSLGQGLEFLIYFQGNSAPDKSGLPSDRFSAERTGGSVSTLTIQRTQQEDSAVYLCASSLGLTGDTEAFFGQGTRLTVV.

J is TRBJ1-1 and V is TRBV12-5; the D gene is possibly TRBD1 (6 bases). V was cut by 2 bases and J by 5 bases, with 12 bases left in between. The length of the CDR3 is 14 residues. Germline V lookup: CDR1 LGHNT, CDR2 FRNRAP. The CDR3 DNA reads TGTGCTAGTGGTTTGTACAGGGAAGGGACTGAAGCTTTCTTT. This encodes CASGLYREGTEAFF.

A few counts support this clonotype. The chain is built from TRBV14 and TRBJ1-2; no definite D call. Trimming shortened V by 4 bases and J by 8 bases, and 20 bases separated the two germline ends. Germline CDR1 reads SGHDN; CDR2 reads FVKESK. CDR3 size: 15 residues. DNA of the CDR3: TGTGCCAGCAGCCCTTTTGATTCGTTTCAGCGGGGCTACACCTTC. Its protein product is CASSPFDSFQRGYTF.

This clonotype was seen once. This clone may be a read error of a much larger clone one base away. The gene calls are TRBV7-9 and TRBJ1-4; the D is unclear. Germline CDR1 and CDR2: SEHNR and FQNEAQ (reference sequence). The CDR3 is 16 residues long. CDR3 residues: CVSSERVGATNEKLFF. CDR3 bases: TGTGTCAGCAGCGAGAGAGTAGGAGCAACTAATGAAAAACTGTTTTTT. The full variable domain, with the rest looked up from reference TRBV7-9 and TRBJ1-4, is DTGVSQNPRHKITKRGQNVTFRCDPISEHNRLYWYRQTLGQGPEFLTYFQNEAQLEKSRLLSDRFSAERPKGSFSTLEIQRTEQGDSAMYLCVSSERVGATNEKLFFGSGTQLSVL.

The V gene is TRBV27, the J gene TRBJ2-1; D is unresolved. The CDR3 runs 14 residues. Trimming took 3 bases from V and 7 from J, leaving 13 bases between them. Germline lookup yields CDR1 MNHEY and CDR2 SMNVEV (reference sequence). CDR3 sequence reads: CASSFPSFGNEQFF. CDR3 sequence (DNA): TGTGCCAGCAGTTTCCCCTCCTTTGGGAATGAGCAGTTCTTC.

This chain joins TRBV25-1 and TRBJ2-1; D perhaps matches TRBD1 (5 bases). V was shortened by 7 bases and J by 9 bases, with 16 bases between the two germline ends. Germline-derived CDR1 and CDR2 are MGHDK and SYGVNS. The CDR3 runs to 13 residues. The CDR3 loop reads CASTLRETGEQFF. DNA of the CDR3: TGTGCCAGCACGCTCAGGGAAACCGGTGAGCAGTTCTTC.

CDR3 protein: CASSEIVGMNTEAFF. CDR3 in DNA: TGCGCCAGCAGTGAGATAGTCGGGATGAACACTGAAGCTTTCTTT. The genes are TRBV10-1 and TRBJ1-1; no clear D gene. V lost 2 bases and J lost 0, with 10 bases in between. This CDR3 contains 15 residues. Germline-derived CDR1 and CDR2 are WNHNN and SYGVQD (reference sequence).

This clonotype was seen a few times. The V and J genes are TRBV7-4 and TRBJ2-2; tentatively, D is TRBD1 (6 bases). Between the trimmed V and J ends, which lost 4 bases and 6 bases, there was a span of 12 bases. Germline values: CDR1 SGHVT, CDR2 SQSDAQ. The CDR3 sequence is 14 residues long. The CDR3 sequence: CASSSKQGPGELFF. The CDR3 DNA reads TGTGCCAGCAGCTCCAAACAGGGCCCCGGGGAGCTGTTTTTT.

The gene calls are TRBV4-1 and TRBJ1-1; D not resolved. Germline values: CDR1 MGHRA, CDR2 YSYEKL. There are 13 residues in the CDR3. V was pared by 0 bases and J by 3 bases, with 5 bases between. The CDR3 sequence is CASSQDLDTEAFF. The CDR3 DNA follows: TGCGCCAGCAGCCAAGATCTGGACACTGAAGCTTTCTTT.

This clonotype appeared a few times. The chain has TRBV7-8 and TRBJ2-7; D might be TRBD1 (5 bases). The CDR3 has 14 amino acids. V was pared by 2 bases and J by 3 bases, with 11 bases between. Germline CDR1 reads SGHVS; CDR2 reads FQNEAQ. The CDR3 DNA reads TGTGCCAGCAGCTTACGGGTGACAGACTACGAGCAGTACGTC. Translating it yields CASSLRVTDYEQYV.

This clonotype has a count of ten or more. The CDR3 reads CASSQIRDRATEAFF. The CDR3 DNA sequence: TGTGCCAGCAGCCAGATCCGGGACAGGGCCACTGAAGCTTTCTTT. The chain uses TRBV12-3 or TRBV12-4 and TRBJ1-1; 9 nucleotides agree with TRBD1. The CDR3 has 15 residues. Trimming at V came to 6 bases and at J to 4 bases, leaving 9 bases not matched to a gene.

In its sample, this clonotype was seen a few times. The chain uses TRBV28 and TRBJ2-7; TRBD2 matches at 11 bases. Germline-derived CDR1 and CDR2 are MDHEN and SYDVKM. The CDR3 consists of 16 residues. V shed 4 bases and J 3 bases; nucleotides not matched to a gene: 8. The CDR3: CASSSGLAVVIYEQYF. In DNA, the CDR3 is TGTGCCAGCAGTTCGGGACTAGCGGTAGTAATCTACGAGCAGTACTTC.

The table lists this clonotype with a few counts. The chain couples TRBV7-9 to TRBJ2-3, with a tentative D call TRBD2 (5 bases). CDR3 length: 14 residues. Trimming cost V 8 bases and J 1 base, with 13 bases left between them. Germline CDR1 and CDR2: SEHNR and FQNEAQ (reference sequence). CDR3 region: CASRGPTGTDTQYF. The CDR3 coding sequence is TGTGCCAGCCGGGGTCCCACGGGCACAGATACGCAGTATTTT. Filled out from reference TRBV7-9 and TRBJ2-3, the complete variable domain reads DTGVSQNPRHKITKRGQNVTFRCDPISEHNRLYWYRQTLGQGPEFLTYFQNEAQLEKSRLLSDRFSAERPKGSFSTLEIQRTEQGDSAMYLCASRGPTGTDTQYFGPGTRLTVL.

The table lists this clonotype with many counts. This chain links TRBV10-3 with TRBJ2-1, with 8 bases lining up with TRBD1. The CDR3 loop spans 14 amino acids. Germline values: CDR1 ENHRY, CDR2 SYGVKD. After removal of 6 bases from V and 1 base from J, the junction contained 2 bases not matched to a gene. CDR3 DNA: TGTGCCATCAGGGGGACAGGATCCTACAATGAGCAGTTCTTC. Amino acid sequence: CAIRGTGSYNEQFF.

CDR3 DNA: TGTGCCAGCAGCCTCCCAGGTGCGGCGAACACTGAAGCTTTCTTT. It yields the protein CASSLPGAANTEAFF. The chain is built from TRBV28 and TRBJ1-1; D remains unclear. Trimming shortened V by 6 bases and J by 1 base, and 15 bases separated the two germline ends. Per germline, CDR1 MDHEN and CDR2 SYDVKM. This CDR3 is built from 15 residues.

CDR3 in amino acids: CASSYEGRSYEQYV. CDR3 DNA: TGTGCCAGCAGTTACGAAGGCAGATCCTACGAGCAGTACGTC. The chain recombines TRBV6-6 with TRBJ2-7; D not resolved. This CDR3 comprises 14 residues. The V gene's germline CDR1 is MNHNY and CDR2 SVGAGI (reference sequence). The germline V and J ends were trimmed by 2 bases and 1 base, with 9 bases remaining between them.